This T cell receptor (beta chain) was found in a study of CD8 T cells in ankylosing spondylitis. V lost 0 bases to trimming and J lost 9 bases; unmatched junction nucleotides: 6. Looked up from germline, CDR1 is MGHDK and CDR2 is SYGVNS. The CDR3 length is 17 residues. TCRdb re-analysed the 5' RACE reads in MiXCR, keeping a single row per CDR3 protein. The sample consists of about 500,000 distinct CDR3 sequences, about an eighth of them appearing once. Findings and limits, study-wide: According to the report, clones linked to the disease were significantly enriched in matched synovial fluid samples taken from ankylosing spondylitis patients. Past research had described some motif variants in reactive arthritis synovial fluid and blood. Typical of ankylosing spondylitis blood, it appeared, was a TCR beta motif of roughly eight highly homologous variants.

In this sample, this clonotype turned up a few times. The antigen remains undetermined. V is TRBV25-1 and J is TRBJ2-1; 15 bases agree with TRBD2. The sequencing sample was made of blood, either unsorted or a sorted T cell fraction (not recorded which). The sequence derives from a male donor with ankylosing spondylitis. The DNA of the CDR3 is TGTGCCAGCAGTGAATATAAGGGACTAGCGGGAGGTGGTGAGCAGTTCTTC. Residues: CASSEYKGLAGGGEQFF.